This TCR beta chain appears in the sequencing data of a study of T cell repertoires in cytomegalovirus infection. Study background: Public TCR beta signatures were indicative of both CMV infection and a matching HLA type.

TCRdb used MiXCR to reprocess the reads, holding one entry per CDR3 protein. In the table there are some 480,000 distinct CDR3 sequences, 33% of which are singletons. With respect to this clonotype: Its target is not known.

CDR1 is MDHEN, CDR2 SYDVKM, per germline. The CDR3 totals 13 residues. Trimming cost V 5 bases and J 2 bases, with 9 bases left between them. Study findings and constraints: Public TCR beta family frequency separated CMV-and-HLA carriers, including in an independent cohort. What dominated the ex vivo response were HLA-C-restricted CMV-specific TCR beta clonotypes.

The TCR was taken from a human donor in good health (CMV status not recorded). Some clones in this sample may be carry-over from other donors' samples. This material consisted of cultured PBMCs, taken from culture after CMV antigen stimulation. The rearrangement uses TRBV28 and TRBJ1-1; D is undetermined. The CDR3 DNA reads as TGTGCCAGCAGTCGCCCTGCAAACACTGAAGCTTTCTTT. It is translated as CASSRPANTEAFF.